The text below deals with one TCR beta chain. Expressed TCRB transcripts got sequenced, as all isolated RNA was reverse transcribed. The assay was immunoSEQ multiplex PCR, and TCRdb's table has in-frame clones only and misses some. Among 150,000 or so clones, 9.5% to 10% were seen once, and the ten largest hold 0.55% to 0.65%. This entry belongs to a study of beta chain features in type 1 diabetes. Study context: Across every sample, roughly 100 million sorted cells were examined in total.

Averaging around 110 mL, one heparinised blood draw came from each individual donor. Via CD45RO/CCR7/CD25/CD127/CD95/CD27, cells of the CD4+ naive, central memory, regulatory and stem cell-like memory subsets were sorted. J lost 3 bases, V lost 5 bases, and 6 bases had no gene match. The germline V gene encodes CDR1 KGHSH and CDR2 LQKENI. The CDR3 is made up of 15 amino acids. The V and J genes are TRBV18 and TRBJ1-3; TRBD1 matches at 8 bases. The sequenced sample consisted of central memory CD4+ T cells from blood. The source of this sequence is a middle-aged woman in good health. CDR3 in amino acids: CASSRGQEVGNTIYF. The CDR3 DNA reads TGTGCCAGCTCAAGGGGACAGGAAGTTGGAAACACCATATATTTT.